This T cell receptor (beta chain) appears in the sequencing data of a study of radiotherapy plus CTLA-4 blockade in lung cancer (dated 2018 in TCRdb). Broadly, across the study: Among enrolled patients, around 20% had an objective response and around 33% reached disease control.

Note on this clone: This receptor's antigen is unknown. Base qualities are not provided; no much larger clone lies one nucleotide away.

The study tested focal radiation therapy combined with CTLA-4 blockade (ipilimumab) in patients with chemo-refractory metastatic non-small-cell lung cancer. Library creation used the immunoSEQ multiplex PCR assay. The source is immuneACCESS, and TCRdb retained only in-frame sequences with V and J called. Part of the clones is not carried over; for the studies checked, unresolved V genes explain less than half of this, and the remainder is unexplained. The sample table shows about 59,000 clones, and around 77% are seen once. Approximately 2.9% of the sample belongs to the ten largest clones. What the work shows at the level of the full study, not this receptor alone: Early dynamic changes in blood T cell clones, together with increased serum interferon-beta after radiation, were reported as the strongest predictors of response. TCR clones derived from tumors expanded in peripheral blood after treatment with radiotherapy and ipilimumab.

This receptor was identified in a human donor with non-small cell lung cancer who had a complete response to radiotherapy plus ipilimumab. The sequences come from peripheral blood, collected from a patient treated with radiotherapy plus ipilimumab.

The DNA sequence reads TGTGCCAGCAGCTTAGCAGGACAGGGCTACGAGCAGTACTTC. Translated, this gives CASSLAGQGYEQYF. The rearrangement combines TRBV11-3 with TRBJ2-7; the central 8 bases match TRBD1. The CDR3 holds 14 amino acids from the cysteine to the phenylalanine. The entry retains the CDR3 DNA only, 42 bases that are in frame from base 1. The germline V gene encodes CDR1 SGHNT and CDR2 YENEEA. V is pruned by 1 base and J by 3 bases, leaving 2 bases of the junction without a gene match. Reference TRBV11-3 and TRBJ2-7 genes cover what lies past the CDR3, so the full variable domain is EAGVVQSPRYKIIEKKQPVAFWCNPISGHNTLYWYLQNLGQGPELLIRYENEEAVDDSQLPKDRFSAERLKGVDSTLKIQPAELGDSAVYLCASSLAGQGYEQYFGPGTRLTVT.